This T cell receptor beta chain stems from a study of blood T cell repertoires in COVID-19. Turning to the study itself: Acute and convalescent COVID-19 specimens originated in the United States, Italy and Spain. Sources were T cells, B-cell-depleted T cells, or PBMCs; the material itself was cDNA or gDNA.

Assay used: immunoSEQ multiplex PCR; TCRdb lists only in-frame clones, some missing. This table holds around 84,000 clones, about 80% found once. The sequence was obtained from a woman in her thirties or forties with active or convalescent COVID-19. The specimen was peripheral blood.

The CDR3 here is CASSQGRDFWAGNTIYF. CDR3 sequence (DNA): TGTGCCAGCAGCCAAGGGCGGGACTTCTGGGCTGGAAACACCATATATTTT. This chain joins TRBV4-2 and TRBJ1-3, with D perhaps matching TRBD1 (5 bases). The germline V and J ends were trimmed by 1 base and 2 bases, with 15 bases remaining between them. Germline lookup yields CDR1 LGHNA and CDR2 YNFKEQ. This CDR3 has 17 amino acids.